The sequence of this T cell receptor (beta chain) was determined in a study of cytomegalovirus exposure and HLA in healthy donors (dated by TCRdb to the late 2010s). With regard to the full study: An earlier analysis of a few hundred of the donors reported approximately 300 Gb of sequence data and 90 million to 120 million unique TCR beta sequences obtained from about 170 million T cells. To predict cytomegalovirus infection status, the study combined high-throughput TCR immunosequencing, statistical association of individual TCRs with disease status, and machine learning. An earlier analysis of several hundred of the donors applied high-throughput TCR beta sequencing to assess whether each TCR beta V gene segment acted as functional or pseudogenic. Donor age, sex, ethnicity and CMV serostatus were collected together with the repertoire data. All discovery cohort repertoires had been generated on a single sequencing platform. In a later genetic analysis, genome-wide SNP genotypes for about 65% of the 666 donors were used, and that subset was treated as a discovery cohort. The study aimed to test whether cataloging public T cell receptors could reveal signatures of past pathogen exposure. In a later analysis, previously published TCR beta repertoires from about 670 donors were re-analyzed and high-resolution HLA genotyping was added so that TCR occurrence patterns could be studied. Among some 400 genotyped donors of the cohort, an average of about 240,000 unique TCR beta nucleotide sequences were sequenced per donor, around 18% of them non-productive. Typing coverage varied by locus: roughly 629-640 donors for A, B, C, DRB1 and DQB1; under 550 for DQA1; more than 600 for DPA1; some 470 for DPB1. Along with the 666-subject first cohort, a separate validation cohort of over a hundred different subjects was used. Rather than using new phenotypic data, the later analysis identified candidate immune exposures from TCR beta sequences and from how often those sequences occurred across donors. HLA typing included class I and class II loci at four-digit resolution. Of the 300 to 400 genotyped donors, about 80% fell in the genetic ancestry cluster associated with self-reported Caucasian donors. The study profiled the T cell repertoires of hundreds of subjects by immunosequencing and related them to cytomegalovirus serostatus. Because of strong linkage in the cohort, five DR-DQ haplotypes were treated as single units for association and clustering. Around 320 gigabases of sequencing data and approximately 93 million unique TCR sequences were included in an early release covering roughly 700 HLA-typed donors.

Turning to this clone: Its antigen is not yet known. No much larger clonotype is one base removed from it; base qualities were not supplied.

The cohort consisted of some 670 healthy bone marrow donors. All cohort members were sampled while nominally healthy, although unrecorded immune exposures were likely present. The donor was CMV seropositive and was included in the group of around 300 seropositive cohort members. Each donor provided a peripheral blood sample, and peripheral blood mononuclear cells were used for TCR beta sequencing. Genomic DNA extraction from the blood cell samples was performed with the Qiagen DNeasy Blood Extraction Kit. The library came from the immunoSEQ multiplex PCR assay. A mixture of 60 forward primers for TCR Vbeta segments and 13 reverse primers for TCR Jbeta segments was used in the multiplex PCR. A multiplex PCR assay on genomic DNA amplified the CDR3 region of rearranged TCR beta genes. The amplified TCR beta libraries were sequenced on the Illumina HiSeq System as 87-base-pair reads. Turning to the authors' computational methods: A later analysis tallied tens of millions of unique TCR beta chains across the 666 repertoires, and some 10 million of those chains were shared by two or more donors. To remove PCR and sequencing errors, raw reads were error-corrected and collapsed into unique sequences using a nearest-neighbor algorithm that merged closely related sequences. CDR3 sequences were aligned to IMGT reference sequences to assign V, D and J gene segments. Each retained sequence needed at least a six-nucleotide match to both a V gene segment and a J gene segment. A rearrangement counted as productive if the CDR3 had no stop codons and remained in frame with V and J, and every other rearrangement counted as non-productive. Following IMGT convention, CDR3 was defined as the stretch from the second conserved V-encoded cysteine to the conserved J-encoded phenylalanine. The earlier analysis of about 610 of the donors excluded any sequence lacking an unambiguous match to a single V gene segment. In an earlier analysis of a few hundred of the donors, V segments were called functional above 56.7% productive rearrangements and were called segregating when the between-donor standard deviation exceeded 5%. A statistical classification framework was built for diagnosing cytomegalovirus status from the catalog of TCR beta chain sequences. A later analysis assigned V and J genes by comparing TCR nucleotide sequences with IMGT/GENE-DB human TR gene sequences. In a later analysis, CDR3 sequences and most-parsimonious VDJ recombination scenarios were assigned using the TCRdist pipeline. In a later analysis, each TCR beta chain was defined by its CDR3 amino acid sequence together with its V-gene family, and reads without a unique V-gene family were excluded. To address suspected cross-contamination and a sequencing artifact, a later analysis removed 592 highly shared, low-generation-probability nucleotide sequences. In a later analysis, a clonal expansion index for each public chain was calculated from normalized within-repertoire ranks of inferred template counts. In a later analysis, generation probabilities were computed using a VDJ recombination model fitted to out-of-frame rearrangements, and the results were checked against IGoR. Hypergeometric tests were used in a later analysis to score TCR-TCR, TCR-HLA and TCR-CMV co-occurrence, with a repertoire-size bias correction applied to the TCR pairs. False discovery rates were estimated in a later analysis by permuting HLA or CMV assignments 20 times. In a later analysis, co-occurring TCRs were grouped with DBSCAN, and TCRdist sequence similarity was added when clustering was performed within HLA-allele-positive subsets. Repertoires with fewer than 30,000 or more than 120,000 public chains, plus five repertoires with anomalous nucleotide sharing, were excluded from co-occurrence clustering. The source is immuneACCESS, and TCRdb retained only in-frame sequences with V and J called. Part of the clones is not carried over; for the studies checked, unresolved V genes explain less than half of this, and the remainder is unexplained. The DNA was the basis for D and trimming; V, J and clone size are from that table. The sample records some 67,000 clones, roughly 75% of which are singletons. The ten largest make up roughly 8% of the sample.

What the authors observed across the whole study: Correlated functional status among segregating V segments might reflect linkage disequilibrium, but an unknown experimental factor could not be ruled out. The earlier analysis of approximately 540 of the donors excluded about 16 rarely observed V segments, including chromosome 9 orphons, because counts were too low. An association between a missense DCLRE1C variant and V-gene and J-gene trimming of TCR beta chains was found in a later genetic analysis and replicated in an independent cohort. In the study, 150 to 200 TCR beta chains were listed as associated with cytomegalovirus. A further reported finding was that TCR beta sequences accurately predicted the HLA-A and HLA-B alleles for most subjects in the first cohort. A later genetic analysis reported fewer N-insertions in productive TCRs among donors in an Asian-associated ancestry cluster than the roughly 620-donor mean. For the cohort, immune exposure information was limited to CMV serostatus. Roughly uniform sequencing depth across donors was assumed in presence/absence analyses, although this assumption may not hold. HLA typing was unavailable for some donors at each locus, so association tests used only the typed subset. The authors suggested that the approach could potentially be extended to other disease states and immunological phenotypes. A group of highly shared sequence variants was considered likely to be a technical artifact of the sequencing pipeline. In a later analysis, around 15,000 TCR beta sequences were associated with specific HLA alleles at a false discovery rate of 0.05. A later analysis found that TCR association rates varied across HLA loci, with DRB1 alleles showing the most associated TCRs and HLA-C alleles the fewest. Most TCR sequences were observed very rarely across donors, whereas some public TCRs were present in many individuals. In a later analysis, several top co-occurrence clusters were reported to appear linked to parvovirus B19, influenza, CMV and Epstein-Barr virus. In a later analysis, HLA-associated TCR beta chains were found to be more clonally expanded and to have lower generation probabilities than equally common non-associated chains. When HLA alleles, especially DR and DQ, strongly co-occurred, attributing TCR associations to individual alleles was difficult. The classifier was reported to diagnose cytomegalovirus status with high specificity and sensitivity in both the original and validation cohorts. Three of the identified cytomegalovirus-associated TCR beta chains were confirmed in vitro to be specific for cytomegalovirus antigens. In a later analysis, most CMV-associated TCR beta chains were found to appear HLA-restricted, with HLA associations seemingly driven largely by CMV exposure. This cohort had only TCR beta chains sequenced, and the lack of alpha or paired-chain data limited which features could be detected. An earlier analysis of 587 of the donors showed that most TCR beta V segments appeared in productive rearrangements either about 87% or about 30% of the time, which broadly matched IMGT annotations.

The sequence derives from a man aged 60 to 69 in good health and CMV-seropositive. The sequencing input was PBMCs.

The CDR3 has the sequence CASSVRTGYGYTF. The DNA sequence is given as TGTGCCAGCAGCGTTCGGACGGGGTATGGCTACACCTTC. The V and J segments used are TRBV9 and TRBJ1-2, with the D gene too uncertain to name. Deletion took 2 bases off V and 5 bases off J, with a span of 10 bases between the germline ends. Per the germline V gene, SGDLS is the CDR1 and YYNGEE is the CDR2. CDR3 length: 13 amino acids, cysteine to phenylalanine. Only the CDR3 region is kept as DNA, spanning 39 bases read in frame from base 1.